Following are 30 T cell receptor beta chains from one sample sequenced in a study of shared clonotypes between healthy human individuals. The repertoire was sequenced with immunoSEQ multiplex PCR; TCRdb's copy has only in-frame clones and lacks some. This sample has roughly 2.5 million clones, with around 90% found just once. The sample comprised naive CD4+ T cells sorted from blood. Specified subset: CD45RA+ positively selected. Every receptor here comes from a man between 18 and 29 years old in good health.

The chain couples TRBV28 to TRBJ2-6; the D gene is possibly TRBD2 (6 bases). The length of the CDR3 is 16 residues. CDR1 is MDHEN, CDR2 SYDVKM, per germline. V lost 2 bases to trimming and J lost 2 bases, with 10 bases between them. The DNA for the CDR3 is TGTGCCAGCAGTTTAGGGGGGTCTACTGGGGCCAACGTCCTGACTTTC. Protein: CASSLGGSTGANVLTF. Variable domain in full (rest from reference TRBV28 and TRBJ2-6): DVKVTQSSRYLVKRTGEKVFLECVQDMDHENMFWYRQDPGLGLRLIYFSYDVKMKEKGDIPEGYSVSREKKERFSLILESASTNQTSMYLCASSLGGSTGANVLTFGAGSRLTVL.

This rearrangement joins TRBV6-5 to TRBJ1-6; a possible D gene is TRBD1 (5 bases). The CDR3 contains 15 residues. Germline assignment: CDR1 MNHEY and CDR2 SVGAGI. Deletions cut 1 base from V and 10 bases from J, with 14 bases between. The DNA for the CDR3 is TGTGCCAGCAGTTACTTCGGCAGGGAAAACTCACCCCTCCACTTT. Translating it yields CASSYFGRENSPLHF.

The chain joins TRBV30 to TRBJ1-4; 9 nucleotides line up with TRBD1. Germline-derived CDR1 and CDR2 are GTSNPN and SVGIG (reference sequence). This CDR3 spans 13 amino acids. The junction had 2 bases not matched to a gene; V was cut back by 5 bases and J by 4 bases. The CDR3 sequence is CAWEGQGNEKLFF. In nucleotides, the CDR3 is TGTGCCTGGGAGGGACAGGGTAATGAAAAACTGTTTTTT.

The J gene is TRBJ1-4, the V gene TRBV13; D gene uncertain. This CDR3 is built from 15 residues. V was cut by 0 bases and J by 8 bases, with 13 bases left in between. Per the germline V gene, CDR1 is PRHDT and CDR2 is FYEKMQ (reference sequence). The CDR3 region has the DNA TGTGCCAGCAGCTTAGGGCGGCCAGGAGGGGAAAAACTGTTTTTT. Its protein is CASSLGRPGGEKLFF. The full variable domain, completed using reference TRBV13 and TRBJ1-4, is AAGVIQSPRHLIKEKRETATLKCYPIPRHDTVYWYQQGPGQDPQFLISFYEKMQSDKGSIPDRFSAQQFSDYHSELNMSSLELGDSALYFCASSLGRPGGEKLFFGSGTQLSVL.

The gene calls are TRBV18 and TRBJ2-5; TRBD2 matches 9 bases. After removal of 0 bases from V and 7 bases from J, the junction contained 3 bases not matched to a gene. The V gene's germline CDR1 is KGHSH and CDR2 LQKENI. The CDR3 contains 14 residues. The CDR3 DNA sequence: TGTGCCAGCTCACCACCGGCGACTAGCGGGACCCAGTACTTC. It yields the protein CASSPPATSGTQYF.

The chain combines TRBV4-1 with TRBJ2-3; the D is unclear. The germline CDR1 and CDR2 sequences are MGHRA and YSYEKL. V dropped 1 base and J dropped 4 bases, with 15 bases sitting between them. This CDR3 comprises 16 residues. CDR3 nucleotides: TGCGCCAGCAGCCAAGGAATGCCCTTGATGTCAGATACGCAGTATTTT. Protein product: CASSQGMPLMSDTQYF.

The V gene is TRBV7-2, the J gene TRBJ1-6, with D hard to call. V lost 1 base and J lost 6, with 10 bases in between. CDR1 is SGHTA and CDR2 is FQGNSA in the germline V gene. CDR3 length equals 15 residues. CDR3 in amino acids: CASSLGVTTNSPLHF. The CDR3 nucleotides read TGTGCCAGCAGCTTAGGGGTCACTACTAATTCACCCCTCCACTTT. The variable domain in full, completed from reference TRBV7-2 and TRBJ1-6, reads GAGVSQSPSNKVTEKGKDVELRCDPISGHTALYWYRQSLGQGLEFLIYFQGNSAPDKSGLPSDRFSAERTGGSVSTLTIQRTQQEDSAVYLCASSLGVTTNSPLHFGNGTRLTVT.

This chain joins TRBV18 and TRBJ2-6, with TRBD1 matching 11 bases. CDR3 length: 18 residues. Unmatched junction bases numbered 9, after V lost 6 bases and J lost 2 bases. CDR1 KGHSH and CDR2 LQKENI come from the germline V gene. CDR3 in amino acids: CASSPPGQGVPGANVLTF. CDR3 bases: TGTGCCAGCTCGCCGCCGGGACAGGGGGTTCCTGGGGCCAACGTCCTGACTTTC.

The V call is TRBV2, the J call TRBJ2-5, with D perhaps TRBD1 (6 bases). Germline values: CDR1 SNHLY, CDR2 FYNNEI. The CDR3 has 12 residues. Trimming left V 6 bases short and J 4 bases short, with 9 bases between. Here the CDR3 reads CASRGDTETQYF. The CDR3 nucleotides are TGTGCCAGCAGGGGGGACACAGAGACCCAGTACTTC.

The chain carries TRBV5-8 and TRBJ1-5; 12 bases map to TRBD1. Losses at the gene ends were 8 bases for V and 8 bases for J; bases not matched to a gene: 11. CDR3 length: 15 amino acids. CDR1 and CDR2 from the germline V gene are SGHTS and YDEGEE. CDR3 coding DNA: TGTGCCAGTAAGGGACAGGGGGCTGGAGGGGAGCCCCAGCATTTT. It specifies CASKGQGAGGEPQHF.

The chain uses TRBV6-1 and TRBJ2-1, with TRBD1 as a possible D gene (6 bases). Germline V lookup: CDR1 MNHNS, CDR2 SASEGT. CDR3 length: 13 amino acids. With 6 bases removed from V and 7 bases from J, the gap between germline ends came to 13 bases. The CDR3 protein is CASREQGVNEQFF. DNA for the CDR3: TGTGCCAGCAGGGAACAGGGAGTGAATGAGCAGTTCTTC.

The chain couples TRBV6-1 to TRBJ2-1; 7 positions agree with TRBD1. The germline V gene encodes CDR1 MNHNS and CDR2 SASEGT. There are 15 residues in the CDR3. J was trimmed by 0 bases and V by 6 bases; bases with no gene match: 5. The CDR3 here is CASREGQSSYNEQFF. The CDR3 nucleotides read TGTGCCAGCAGAGAGGGACAGAGCTCCTACAATGAGCAGTTCTTC.

V usage is TRBV18 and J usage is TRBJ2-2; D remains unclear. The V and J ends lost 0 bases and 7 bases respectively, with 6 bases between them. CDR1 and CDR2 from the germline V gene are KGHSH and LQKENI. The CDR3 totals 13 residues. DNA for the CDR3: TGTGCCAGCTCACCACCGAGTTTCGGGGAGCTGTTTTTT. Its protein product is CASSPPSFGELFF.

Notes on this clone: Within the sample, other DNA sequences also encode this same CDR3. The chain recombines TRBV11-2 with TRBJ2-2; 13 bases are shared with TRBD2. The ends lost 5 bases at V and 4 bases at J; junction bases unmatched: 1. The CDR3 loop spans 15 amino acids. CDR1 and CDR2 (germline): SGHAT, FQNNGV. CDR3: CASSRTSGSTGELFF. The CDR3 DNA reads TGTGCCAGCAGCCGGACTAGCGGGAGCACCGGGGAGCTGTTTTTT.

A word on this clone: Other DNA sequences within the sample encode an identical CDR3. V is TRBV11-3 and J is TRBJ2-7, with D possibly matching TRBD2 (5 bases). The V gene's germline CDR1 is SGHNT and CDR2 YENEEA. CDR3 size: 15 residues. V was trimmed by 1 base and J by 2 bases, leaving 12 bases between them. The CDR3 DNA sequence: TGTGCCAGCAGCTTAGGTTCGAGAGGGCCCTACGAGCAGTACTTC. Its translation is CASSLGSRGPYEQYF. The full variable domain, rest sourced from reference TRBV11-3 and TRBJ2-7, is EAGVVQSPRYKIIEKKQPVAFWCNPISGHNTLYWYLQNLGQGPELLIRYENEEAVDDSQLPKDRFSAERLKGVDSTLKIQPAELGDSAVYLCASSLGSRGPYEQYFGPGTRLTVT.

The chain is built from TRBV29-1 and TRBJ2-7, with a weak D call TRBD1 (6 bases). This CDR3 is built from 13 residues. CDR1 and CDR2 from the germline V gene are SQVTM and ANQGSEA. V lost 4 bases and J lost 6, with 16 bases in between. Here the CDR3 DNA reads TGCAGCGTTGCCCCGGGACAATTGACCGAGCAGTACTTC. As protein: CSVAPGQLTEQYF.

This chain links TRBV5-5 with TRBJ2-7, with 7 bases matching TRBD1. The CDR3 is made up of 14 amino acids. Germline trimming cut 5 bases from V and 0 bases from J; bases unmatched to any gene: 5. Germline CDR1 SGHKS, CDR2 YYEKEE (reference sequence). CDR3: CASRRTGASYEQYF. The CDR3 coding sequence is TGTGCCAGCAGACGGACAGGCGCCTCCTACGAGCAGTACTTC.

The chain links TRBV10-3 to TRBJ1-2; TRBD1 is a possible D gene (6 bases). V dropped 0 bases and J dropped 10 bases, with 18 bases sitting between them. Germline V gives CDR1 ENHRY, CDR2 SYGVKD. The length of the CDR3 is 15 residues. CDR3 protein: CAISESSTGRSLYTF. Here the CDR3 DNA reads TGTGCCATCAGTGAGTCCTCGACAGGCCGCAGCCTCTACACCTTC.

Here the CDR3 reads CASSKGGRPTDTQYF. CDR3 DNA: TGTGCCAGCAGCAAAGGAGGGAGGCCCACAGATACGCAGTATTTT. This chain links TRBV7-2 with TRBJ2-3, with D perhaps matching TRBD2 (6 bases). Germline loops: CDR1 SGHTA, CDR2 FQGNSA. Trimming cost V 5 bases and J 2 bases, with 14 bases left between them. The CDR3 spans 15 residues.

The J gene is TRBJ2-3, the V gene TRBV7-2; D call uncertain. Germline CDR1 is SGHTA and CDR2 is FQGNSA. This CDR3 is 11 amino acids long. Trimming removed 5 bases from V and 5 bases from J, with 5 bases in between. This chain's CDR3 is CASSTGDTQYF. Written as DNA, the CDR3 is TGTGCCAGCAGCACGGGAGATACGCAGTATTTT. Variable domain in full (rest from reference TRBV7-2 and TRBJ2-3): GAGVSQSPSNKVTEKGKDVELRCDPISGHTALYWYRQSLGQGLEFLIYFQGNSAPDKSGLPSDRFSAERTGGSVSTLTIQRTQQEDSAVYLCASSTGDTQYFGPGTRLTVL.

The chain couples TRBV5-1 to TRBJ2-1; TRBD2 matches 10 bases. The CDR3 is 17 amino acids. Losses at the gene ends were 3 bases for V and 8 bases for J; bases not matched to a gene: 14. The germline V gene has CDR1 SGHRS and CDR2 YFSETQ. Here the CDR3 DNA reads TGCGCCAGCAGCTCCTTATCGACTAGCGGGTCGGCCTATGAGCAGTTCTTC. Amino acid sequence: CASSSLSTSGSAYEQFF.

The chain couples TRBV7-2 to TRBJ1-5; D ambiguous. The V end was cut by 4 bases, the J end by 3 bases, with 7 bases between. Germline-derived CDR1 and CDR2 are SGHTA and FQGNSA. The CDR3 length is 13 residues. DNA for the CDR3: TGTGCCAGCAGCTCAAGGGCCAATCAGCCCCAGCATTTT. Translating gives CASSSRANQPQHF.

The V call is TRBV2, the J call TRBJ2-7; 7 bases line up with TRBD1. Germline CDR1 and CDR2: SNHLY and FYNNEI. V lost 5 bases to trimming and J lost 9 bases; unmatched junction nucleotides: 4. This CDR3 region has 11 residues. The DNA for the CDR3 is TGTGCCAGCAGTCGGGACAGTCCGCAGTACTTC. It yields the protein CASSRDSPQYF.

The chain uses TRBV7-8 and TRBJ2-3; D is unclear. The CDR3 is 12 residues long. Germline V lookup: CDR1 SGHVS, CDR2 FQNEAQ. Trimming pared 6 bases from V and 6 bases from J, leaving 10 bases between. The CDR3 DNA is TGTGCCAGCAGGCTCGGCGCGGATACGCAGTATTTT. This codes for CASRLGADTQYF.

CDR3 nucleotide sequence: TGTGCCACCTTCACGGCCAGGACAGTTCCGGGGGAGCTGTTTTTT. Amino acids: CATFTARTVPGELFF. V usage is TRBV6-4 and J usage is TRBJ2-2; D is perhaps TRBD1 (6 bases). Germline CDR1 MRHNA, CDR2 SNTAGT. Trimming cost V 10 bases and J 8 bases, with 23 bases left between them. The CDR3 covers 15 residues.

The CDR3 nucleotides are TGTGCCAGCAGCTCGCAACAGGGGGGTCCCTACGAGCAGTACTTC. Protein: CASSSQQGGPYEQYF. The V gene is TRBV7-2, the J gene TRBJ2-7, with 8 bases lining up with TRBD1. CDR1 is SGHTA and CDR2 is FQGNSA in the germline V gene. CDR3 length equals 15 residues. V was pared by 4 bases and J by 2 bases, with 7 bases of the junction left unmatched.

The chain recombines TRBV14 with TRBJ2-5; TRBD1 matches at 7 bases. The CDR3 is 15 amino acids. V lost 4 bases, J lost 1 base, and 6 bases stayed unmatched. In germline, CDR1 is SGHDN, CDR2 FVKESK. The CDR3 DNA reads as TGTGCCAGCAGCCGATTCACAGGGGCCCAAGAGACCCAGTACTTC. Translated, it gives CASSRFTGAQETQYF. The complete variable domain, with remaining parts taken from reference TRBV14 and TRBJ2-5, reads EAGVTQFPSHSVIEKGQTVTLRCDPISGHDNLYWYRRVMGKEIKFLLHFVKESKQDESGMPNNRFLAERTGGTYSTLKVQPAELEDSGVYFCASSRFTGAQETQYFGPGTRLLVL.

As regards this clone: The sample contains more than one DNA sequence encoding this CDR3. J is TRBJ2-1 and V is TRBV7-2; 10 bases line up with TRBD2. Germline assignment: CDR1 SGHTA and CDR2 FQGNSA. The trim removed 5 bases at V and 5 bases at J, leaving 3 bases unmatched. This CDR3 is 14 amino acids long. The CDR3 region has the DNA TGTGCCAGCAGCCCGGGACTAGCGAACAATGAGCAGTTCTTC. Translation: CASSPGLANNEQFF.

This clone was detected once. J is TRBJ1-1 and V is TRBV28, with TRBD1 identical over 7 bases. J lost 8 bases, V lost 6 bases, and 12 bases had no gene match. This CDR3 has 14 amino acids. Looked up from germline, CDR1 is MDHEN and CDR2 is SYDVKM. In DNA form, the CDR3 reads TGTGCCAGCAGCCGGGACAGACGGGGTGGCGAAGCTTTCTTT. This sequence encodes CASSRDRRGGEAFF.

V gene TRBV27 combines with J gene TRBJ2-5, with D perhaps matching TRBD1 (6 bases). The germline V gene has CDR1 MNHEY and CDR2 SMNVEV (reference sequence). The CDR3 has 15 amino acids. V was cut by 4 bases and J by 5 bases, with 17 bases left in between. The CDR3 region is CASSSPPRGWETQYF. The CDR3 region has the DNA TGTGCCAGCAGTTCCCCCCCCAGGGGATGGGAGACCCAGTACTTC.